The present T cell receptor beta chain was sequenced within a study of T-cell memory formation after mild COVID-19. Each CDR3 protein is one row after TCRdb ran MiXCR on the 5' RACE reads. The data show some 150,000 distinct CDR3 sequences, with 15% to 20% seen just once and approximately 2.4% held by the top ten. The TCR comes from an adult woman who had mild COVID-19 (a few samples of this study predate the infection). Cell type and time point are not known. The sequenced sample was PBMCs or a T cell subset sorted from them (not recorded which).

The chain's CDR3 is CASSNWDSSPGELFF. DNA of the CDR3: TGTGCCAGCTCCAATTGGGACTCCTCCCCCGGGGAGCTGTTTTTT. V gene TRBV18 combines with J gene TRBJ2-2; D is perhaps TRBD2 (6 bases). This CDR3 is 15 amino acids long. The germline V gene encodes CDR1 KGHSH and CDR2 LQKENI. The V and J ends lost 6 bases and 6 bases respectively, with 17 bases between them.